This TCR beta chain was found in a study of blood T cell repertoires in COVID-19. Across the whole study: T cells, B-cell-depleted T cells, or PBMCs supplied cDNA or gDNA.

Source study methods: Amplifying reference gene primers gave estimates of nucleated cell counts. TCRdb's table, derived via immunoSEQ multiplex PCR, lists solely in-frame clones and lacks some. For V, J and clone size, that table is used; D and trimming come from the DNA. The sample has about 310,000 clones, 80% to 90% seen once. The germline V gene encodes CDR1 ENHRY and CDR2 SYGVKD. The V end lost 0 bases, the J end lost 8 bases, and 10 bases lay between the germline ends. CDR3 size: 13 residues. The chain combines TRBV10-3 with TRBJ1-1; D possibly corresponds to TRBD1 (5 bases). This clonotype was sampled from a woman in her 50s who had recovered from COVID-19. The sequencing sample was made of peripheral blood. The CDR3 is CAISESEGREAFF. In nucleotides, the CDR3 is TGTGCCATCAGTGAGTCGGAGGGACGCGAAGCTTTCTTT.